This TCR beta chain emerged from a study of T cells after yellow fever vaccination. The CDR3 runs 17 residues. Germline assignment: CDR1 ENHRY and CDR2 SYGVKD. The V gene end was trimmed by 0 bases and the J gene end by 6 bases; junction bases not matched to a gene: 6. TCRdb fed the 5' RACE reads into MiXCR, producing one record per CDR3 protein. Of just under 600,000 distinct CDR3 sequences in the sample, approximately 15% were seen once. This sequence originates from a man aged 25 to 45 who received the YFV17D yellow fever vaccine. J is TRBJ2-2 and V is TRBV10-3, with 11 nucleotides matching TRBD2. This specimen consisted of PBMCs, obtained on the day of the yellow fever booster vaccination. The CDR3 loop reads CAISESSGTSGSGELFF. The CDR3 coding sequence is TGTGCCATCAGTGAGTCGAGTGGGACTAGCGGCTCCGGGGAGCTGTTTTTT.